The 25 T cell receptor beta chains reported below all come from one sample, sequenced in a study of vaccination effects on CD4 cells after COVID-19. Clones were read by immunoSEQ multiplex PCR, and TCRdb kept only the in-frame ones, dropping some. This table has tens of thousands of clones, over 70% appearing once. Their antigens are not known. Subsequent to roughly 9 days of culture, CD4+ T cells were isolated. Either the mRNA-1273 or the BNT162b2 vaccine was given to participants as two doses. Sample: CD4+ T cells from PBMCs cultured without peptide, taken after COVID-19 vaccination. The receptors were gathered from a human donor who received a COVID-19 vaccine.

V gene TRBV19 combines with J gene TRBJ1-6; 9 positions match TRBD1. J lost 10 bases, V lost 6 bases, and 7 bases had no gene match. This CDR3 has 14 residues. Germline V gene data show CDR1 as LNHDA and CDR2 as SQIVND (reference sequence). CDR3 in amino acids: CASRPGTGKSPLHF. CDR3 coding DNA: TGTGCCAGTAGACCCGGGACAGGGAAATCACCCCTCCACTTT. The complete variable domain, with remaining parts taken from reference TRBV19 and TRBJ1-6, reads DGGITQSPKYLFRKEGQNVTLSCEQNLNHDAMYWYRQDPGQGLRLIYYSQIVNDFQKGDIAEGYSVSREKKESFPLTVTSAQKNPTAFYLCASRPGTGKSPLHFGNGTRLTVT.

This chain's CDR3 is CASSVGRTGLGYTF. DNA of the CDR3: TGTGCCAGCAGCGTAGGCCGTACAGGGCTTGGCTACACCTTC. The V call is TRBV9, the J call TRBJ1-2, with TRBD1 as a possible D gene (6 bases). Germline CDR1 reads SGDLS; CDR2 reads YYNGEE. Trimming removed 0 bases from V and 7 bases from J, with 13 bases in between. The CDR3 covers 14 residues.

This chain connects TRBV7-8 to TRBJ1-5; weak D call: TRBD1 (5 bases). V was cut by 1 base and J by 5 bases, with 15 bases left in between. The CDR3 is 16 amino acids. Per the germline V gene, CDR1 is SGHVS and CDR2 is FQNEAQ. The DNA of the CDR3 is TGTGCCAGCAGCTTAGGGGGGATACTAATGGATCAGCCCCAGCATTTT. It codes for CASSLGGILMDQPQHF.

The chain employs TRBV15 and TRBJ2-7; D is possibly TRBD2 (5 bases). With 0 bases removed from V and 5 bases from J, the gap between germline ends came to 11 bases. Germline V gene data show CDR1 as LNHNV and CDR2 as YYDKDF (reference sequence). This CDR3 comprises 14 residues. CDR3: CATSRESPRDEQYF. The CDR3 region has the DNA TGTGCCACCAGCAGAGAGAGTCCGCGGGACGAGCAGTACTTC.

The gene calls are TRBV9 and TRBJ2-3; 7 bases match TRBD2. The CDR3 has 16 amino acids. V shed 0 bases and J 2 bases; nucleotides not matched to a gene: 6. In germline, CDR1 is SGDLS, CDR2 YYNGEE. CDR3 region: CASSVDWEGSTDTQYF. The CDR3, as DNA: TGTGCCAGCAGCGTAGATTGGGAGGGCTCCACAGATACGCAGTATTTT.

The CDR3 DNA is TGTGCCACTTTGACAGGGGCCTACTATGGCTACACCTTC. Its protein is CATLTGAYYGYTF. The V and J genes are TRBV6-5 and TRBJ1-2; the match to TRBD1 covers 8 bases. The CDR3 totals 13 residues. V lost 10 bases, J lost 3 bases, and 7 bases stayed unmatched. Germline V gene sequence: CDR1 MNHEY, CDR2 SVGAGI.

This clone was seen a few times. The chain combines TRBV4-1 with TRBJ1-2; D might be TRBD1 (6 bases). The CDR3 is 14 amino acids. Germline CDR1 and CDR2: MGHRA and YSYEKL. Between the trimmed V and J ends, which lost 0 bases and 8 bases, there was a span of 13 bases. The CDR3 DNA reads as TGCGCCAGCAGCCAAGATAGTCAGGGGCGAGGCTACACCTTC. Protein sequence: CASSQDSQGRGYTF.

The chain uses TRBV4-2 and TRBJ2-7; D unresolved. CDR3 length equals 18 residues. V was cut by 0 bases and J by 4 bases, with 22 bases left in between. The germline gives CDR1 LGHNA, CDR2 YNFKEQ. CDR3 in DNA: TGTGCCAGCAGCCAAGAATTCTCGCATGGGGTCCTTGTTTACGAGCAGTACTTC. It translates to CASSQEFSHGVLVYEQYF.

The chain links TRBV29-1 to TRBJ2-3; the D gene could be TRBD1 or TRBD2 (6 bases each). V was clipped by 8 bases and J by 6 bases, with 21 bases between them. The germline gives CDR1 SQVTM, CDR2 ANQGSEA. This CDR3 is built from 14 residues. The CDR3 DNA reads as TGCAGCACTGACGGCAGGGGAGGACCGGATACGCAGTATTTT. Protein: CSTDGRGGPDTQYF.

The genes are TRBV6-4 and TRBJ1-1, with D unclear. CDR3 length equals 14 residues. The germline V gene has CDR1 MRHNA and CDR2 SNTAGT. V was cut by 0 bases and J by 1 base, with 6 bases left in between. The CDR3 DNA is TGTGCCAGCAGTGACTCTGACCGGAACACTGAAGCTTTCTTT. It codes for CASSDSDRNTEAFF.

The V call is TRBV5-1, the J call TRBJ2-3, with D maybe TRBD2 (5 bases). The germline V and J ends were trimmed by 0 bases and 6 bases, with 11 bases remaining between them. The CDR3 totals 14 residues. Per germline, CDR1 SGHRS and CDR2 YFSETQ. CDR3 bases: TGCGCCAGCAGCTTGGGTGGGAGATGGGATACGCAGTATTTT. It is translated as CASSLGGRWDTQYF.

In DNA form, the CDR3 reads TGCAGTGCTAGTTACGGGGTCGATGAGCAGTTCTTC. It codes for CSASYGVDEQFF. The V call is TRBV20-1, the J call TRBJ2-1, with D tentatively TRBD2 (5 bases). V gave up 3 bases and J gave up 8 bases, with 11 bases separating them. Germline CDR1 DFQATT, CDR2 SNEGSKA (reference sequence). This CDR3 contains 12 residues.

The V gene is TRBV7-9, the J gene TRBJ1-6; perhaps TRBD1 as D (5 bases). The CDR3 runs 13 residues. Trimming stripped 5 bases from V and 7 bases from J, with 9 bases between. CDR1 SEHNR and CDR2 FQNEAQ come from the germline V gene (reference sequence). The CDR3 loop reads CASSPGLNSPLHF. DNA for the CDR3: TGTGCCAGCAGCCCAGGGTTAAATTCACCCCTCCACTTT. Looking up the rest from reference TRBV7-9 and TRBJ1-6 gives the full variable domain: DTGVSQNPRHKITKRGQNVTFRCDPISEHNRLYWYRQTLGQGPEFLTYFQNEAQLEKSRLLSDRFSAERPKGSFSTLEIQRTEQGDSAMYLCASSPGLNSPLHFGNGTRLTVT.

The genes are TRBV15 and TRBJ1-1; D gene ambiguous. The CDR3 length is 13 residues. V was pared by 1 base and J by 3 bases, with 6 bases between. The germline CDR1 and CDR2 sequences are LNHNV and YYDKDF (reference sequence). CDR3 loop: CATSRVPDTEAFF. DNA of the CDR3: TGTGCCACCAGCAGAGTACCGGACACTGAAGCTTTCTTT.

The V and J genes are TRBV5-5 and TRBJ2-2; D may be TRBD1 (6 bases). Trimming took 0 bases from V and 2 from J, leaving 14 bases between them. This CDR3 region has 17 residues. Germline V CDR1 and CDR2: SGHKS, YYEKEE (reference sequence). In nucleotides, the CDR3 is TGTGCCAGCAGCTTGGATACAGGGATCTCCAACACCGGGGAGCTGTTTTTT. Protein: CASSLDTGISNTGELFF. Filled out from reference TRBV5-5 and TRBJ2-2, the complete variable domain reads DAGVTQSPTHLIKTRGQQVTLRCSPISGHKSVSWYQQVLGQGPQFIFQYYEKEERGRGNFPDRFSARQFPNYSSELNVNALLLGDSALYLCASSLDTGISNTGELFFGEGSRLTVL.

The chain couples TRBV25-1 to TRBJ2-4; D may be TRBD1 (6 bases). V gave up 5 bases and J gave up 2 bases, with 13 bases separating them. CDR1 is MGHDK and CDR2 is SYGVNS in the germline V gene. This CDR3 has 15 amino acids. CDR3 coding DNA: TGTGCCAGCAGTACCCAGACAGGAACCAAAAACATTCAGTACTTC. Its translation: CASSTQTGTKNIQYF.

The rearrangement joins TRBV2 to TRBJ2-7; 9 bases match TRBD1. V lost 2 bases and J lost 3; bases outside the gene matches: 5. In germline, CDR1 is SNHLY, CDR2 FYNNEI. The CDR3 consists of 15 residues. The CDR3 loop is CASSERDRASYEQYF. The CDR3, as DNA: TGTGCCAGCAGTGAAAGGGACAGGGCCAGCTACGAGCAGTACTTC.

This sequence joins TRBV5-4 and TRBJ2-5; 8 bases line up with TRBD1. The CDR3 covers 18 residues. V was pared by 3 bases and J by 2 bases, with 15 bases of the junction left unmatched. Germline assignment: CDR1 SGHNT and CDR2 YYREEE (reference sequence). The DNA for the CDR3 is TGTGCCAGCAGCTCCCAACTACGGACAGGGACTTTGCAAGAGACCCAGTACTTC. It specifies CASSSQLRTGTLQETQYF.

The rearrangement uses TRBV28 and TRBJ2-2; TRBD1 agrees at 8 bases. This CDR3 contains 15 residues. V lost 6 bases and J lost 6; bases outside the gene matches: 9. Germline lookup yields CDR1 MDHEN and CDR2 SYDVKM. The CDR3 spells CASRTDRVRSGELFF. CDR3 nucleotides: TGTGCCAGCAGGACGGACAGGGTGCGCTCCGGGGAGCTGTTTTTT. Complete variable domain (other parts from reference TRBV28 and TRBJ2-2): DVKVTQSSRYLVKRTGEKVFLECVQDMDHENMFWYRQDPGLGLRLIYFSYDVKMKEKGDIPEGYSVSREKKERFSLILESASTNQTSMYLCASRTDRVRSGELFFGEGSRLTVL.

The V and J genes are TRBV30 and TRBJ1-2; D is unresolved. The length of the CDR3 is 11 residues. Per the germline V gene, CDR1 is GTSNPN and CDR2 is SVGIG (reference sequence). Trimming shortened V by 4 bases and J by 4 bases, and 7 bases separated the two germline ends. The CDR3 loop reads CAWNRFYGYTF. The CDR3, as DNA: TGTGCCTGGAATAGGTTCTATGGCTACACCTTC.

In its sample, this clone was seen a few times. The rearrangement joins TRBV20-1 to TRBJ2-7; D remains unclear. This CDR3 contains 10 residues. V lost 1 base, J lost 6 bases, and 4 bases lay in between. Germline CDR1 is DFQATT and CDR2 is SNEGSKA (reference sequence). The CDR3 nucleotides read TGCAGTGCTAGAGGGGGCGAGCAGTACTTC. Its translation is CSARGGEQYF.

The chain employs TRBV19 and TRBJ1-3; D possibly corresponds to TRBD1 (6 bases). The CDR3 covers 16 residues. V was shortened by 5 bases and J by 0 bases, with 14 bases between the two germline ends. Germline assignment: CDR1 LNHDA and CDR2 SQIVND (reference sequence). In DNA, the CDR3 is TGTGCCAGTAGTCCATCCCAGGGGATCTCTGGAAACACCATATATTTT. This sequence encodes CASSPSQGISGNTIYF.

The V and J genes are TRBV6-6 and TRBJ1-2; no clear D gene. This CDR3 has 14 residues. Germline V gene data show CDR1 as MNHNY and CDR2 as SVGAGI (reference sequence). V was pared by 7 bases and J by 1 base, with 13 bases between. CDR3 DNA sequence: TGTGCCAGCACCCCGACCTACTATAACTATGGCTACACCTTC. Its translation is CASTPTYYNYGYTF.

Here the CDR3 reads CSVSKLLATDTQYF. DNA of the CDR3: TGCAGCGTCTCTAAGCTTCTAGCTACAGATACGCAGTATTTT. The chain joins TRBV29-1 to TRBJ2-3; D is perhaps TRBD2 (5 bases). The CDR3 has 14 residues. CDR1 is SQVTM, CDR2 ANQGSEA, per germline. V gave up 6 bases and J gave up 3 bases, with 16 bases separating them.

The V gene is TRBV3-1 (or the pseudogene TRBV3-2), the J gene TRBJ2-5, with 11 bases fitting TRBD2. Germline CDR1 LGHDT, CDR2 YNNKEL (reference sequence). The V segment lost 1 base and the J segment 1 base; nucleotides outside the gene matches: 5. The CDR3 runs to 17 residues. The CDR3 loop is CASSQARLAGSQETQYF. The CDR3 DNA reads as TGTGCCAGCAGCCAAGCCCGACTAGCGGGGAGCCAAGAGACCCAGTACTTC.